These 9 T cell receptor beta chains were sequenced from one sample in a study of blood T cell repertoires in COVID-19. TCRdb's copy holds only in-frame clones and misses some; the assay was immunoSEQ multiplex PCR. In the table there are some 180,000 clones, roughly 82% of which are singletons. Sequencing was carried out using PBMCs or T cells enriched from blood (not recorded which). The receptors stem from a woman aged 60 to 75 with acute COVID-19.

The J gene is TRBJ1-2, the V gene TRBV3-1 (or the pseudogene TRBV3-2), with D possibly being TRBD1 (6 bases). The germline V gene encodes CDR1 LGHDT and CDR2 YNNKEL (reference sequence). The CDR3 covers 14 residues. V was clipped by 2 bases and J by 7 bases, with 14 bases between them. Here the CDR3 reads CASSQMRGTSGYTF. For the CDR3, the DNA is TGTGCCAGCAGCCAAATGCGGGGGACATCTGGCTACACCTTC.

V is TRBV18 and J is TRBJ2-7; D gene ambiguous. Germline V gene lookup returns CDR1 KGHSH and CDR2 LQKENI. The length of the CDR3 is 12 residues. V was trimmed by 3 bases and J by 7 bases, leaving 10 bases between them. The CDR3 spells CASSPSTREQYF. Here the CDR3 DNA reads TGTGCCAGCTCACCTTCTACTCGAGAGCAGTACTTC.

The chain has TRBV5-6 and TRBJ1-5; D uncertain. Germline V lookup: CDR1 SGHDT, CDR2 YYEEEE. V lost 1 base to trimming and J lost 3 bases, with 11 bases between them. The CDR3 has 15 residues. The CDR3 DNA reads as TGTGCCAGCAGCTTGTCGGGGTTTAACAATCAGCCCCAGCATTTT. Protein sequence: CASSLSGFNNQPQHF.

The chain couples TRBV5-1 to TRBJ1-2; 10 positions agree with TRBD1. The CDR3 runs to 16 residues. Trimming removed 0 bases from V and 7 bases from J; junction bases left unmatched: 9. Germline CDR1 is SGHRS and CDR2 is YFSETQ. This CDR3 reads CASSLEPGQGVGGYTF. The CDR3 DNA reads TGCGCCAGCAGCTTGGAACCCGGACAGGGGGTGGGTGGCTACACCTTC.

This clone has only a few counts. This chain links TRBV30 with TRBJ1-5, with 9 bases identical to TRBD1. Losses at the gene ends were 5 bases for V and 6 bases for J; bases not matched to a gene: 5. The CDR3 totals 13 residues. CDR1 is GTSNPN, CDR2 SVGIG, per germline (reference sequence). The CDR3, as DNA: TGTGCCTGGGGAGGACAGGGGATTCAGCCCCAGCATTTT. This translates into CAWGGQGIQPQHF.

The CDR3 region is CASSSGSRGELFF. CDR3 coding DNA: TGTGCCAGCAGTTCCGGGTCGAGGGGGGAGCTGTTTTTT. The chain carries TRBV28 and TRBJ2-2; D gene uncertain. The length of the CDR3 is 13 residues. Germline CDR1 MDHEN, CDR2 SYDVKM. V was clipped by 4 bases and J by 8 bases, with 11 bases between them.

This chain uses TRBV9 with TRBJ2-5; 8 bases match TRBD2. The ends lost 6 bases at V and 5 bases at J; junction bases unmatched: 6. The CDR3 contains 13 residues. Germline-derived CDR1 and CDR2 are SGDLS and YYNGEE. In nucleotides, the CDR3 is TGTGCCAGCACCGGGGGGGCCGAGGAGACCCAGTACTTC. Protein: CASTGGAEETQYF.

In this sample, this clone turned up a few times. CDR3 in DNA: TGTGCCAGCAGCAGAAACAGGGGCGAGCAGTACGTC. This encodes CASSRNRGEQYV. The chain has TRBV5-8 and TRBJ2-7; 7 bases are a match to TRBD1. Losses at the gene ends were 4 bases for V and 6 bases for J; bases not matched to a gene: 4. From germline, CDR1 is SGHTS and CDR2 YDEGEE. The CDR3 loop spans 12 amino acids.

This clone has just a few counts. V usage is TRBV7-9 and J usage is TRBJ2-2, with D perhaps TRBD1 (5 bases). CDR1 and CDR2 from the germline V gene are SEHNR and FQNEAQ (reference sequence). Trimming left V 2 bases short and J 3 bases short, with 7 bases between. This CDR3 has 14 residues. This chain's CDR3 is CASSLIRDTGELFF. The CDR3 bases are TGTGCCAGCAGCTTAATCAGGGACACCGGGGAGCTGTTTTTT.